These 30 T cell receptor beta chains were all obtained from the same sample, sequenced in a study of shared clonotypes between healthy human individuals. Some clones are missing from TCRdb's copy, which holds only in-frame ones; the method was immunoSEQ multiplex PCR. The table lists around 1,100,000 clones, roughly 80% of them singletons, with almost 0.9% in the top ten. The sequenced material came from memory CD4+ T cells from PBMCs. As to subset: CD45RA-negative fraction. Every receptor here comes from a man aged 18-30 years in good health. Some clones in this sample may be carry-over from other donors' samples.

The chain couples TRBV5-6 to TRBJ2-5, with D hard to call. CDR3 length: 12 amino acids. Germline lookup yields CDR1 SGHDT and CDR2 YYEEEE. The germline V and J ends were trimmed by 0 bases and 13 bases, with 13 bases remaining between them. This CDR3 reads CASSLGLERPYF. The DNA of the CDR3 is TGTGCCAGCAGCTTGGGGCTAGAGCGTCCGTACTTC. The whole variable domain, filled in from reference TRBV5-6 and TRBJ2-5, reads DAGVTQSPTHLIKTRGQQVTLRCSPKSGHDTVSWYQQALGQGPQFIFQYYEEEERQRGNFPDRFSGHQFPNYSSELNVNALLLGDSALYLCASSLGLERPYFGPGTRLLVL.

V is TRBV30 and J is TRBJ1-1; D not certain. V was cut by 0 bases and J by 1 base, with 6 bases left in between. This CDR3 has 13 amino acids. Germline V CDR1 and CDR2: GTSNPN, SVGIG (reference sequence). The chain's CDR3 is CAWSVTANTEAFF. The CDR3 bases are TGTGCCTGGAGTGTAACTGCGAACACTGAAGCTTTCTTT.

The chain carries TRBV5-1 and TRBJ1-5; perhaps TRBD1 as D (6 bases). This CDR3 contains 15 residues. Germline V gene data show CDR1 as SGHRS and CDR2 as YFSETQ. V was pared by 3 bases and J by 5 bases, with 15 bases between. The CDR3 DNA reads TGCGCCAGCAGCTCGGGAAGGGGGGCAGATCAGCCCCAGCATTTT. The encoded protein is CASSSGRGADQPQHF.

Here the CDR3 reads CAWSRDRGWVTEAFF. The CDR3 DNA sequence: TGTGCCTGGAGTAGGGACAGGGGCTGGGTCACTGAAGCTTTCTTT. This chain uses TRBV30 with TRBJ1-1, with 10 bases aligning to TRBD1. Looked up from germline, CDR1 is GTSNPN and CDR2 is SVGIG (reference sequence). The trim removed 2 bases at V and 4 bases at J, leaving 7 bases unmatched. This CDR3 is built from 15 residues.

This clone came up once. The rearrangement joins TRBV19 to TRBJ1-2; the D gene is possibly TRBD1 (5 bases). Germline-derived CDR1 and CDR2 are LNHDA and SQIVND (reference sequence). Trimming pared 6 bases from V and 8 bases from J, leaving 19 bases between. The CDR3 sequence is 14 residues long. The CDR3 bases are TGTGCCAGTAGGACTTTACAGGATTCGGGAGGCTACACCTTC. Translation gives CASRTLQDSGGYTF.

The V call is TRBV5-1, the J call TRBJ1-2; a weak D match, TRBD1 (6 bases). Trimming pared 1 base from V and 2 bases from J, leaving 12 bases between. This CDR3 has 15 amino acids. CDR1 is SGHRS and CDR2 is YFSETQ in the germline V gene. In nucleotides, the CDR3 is TGCGCCAGCAGCTTGTCGGGCAGGGGAAACTATGGCTACACCTTC. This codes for CASSLSGRGNYGYTF.

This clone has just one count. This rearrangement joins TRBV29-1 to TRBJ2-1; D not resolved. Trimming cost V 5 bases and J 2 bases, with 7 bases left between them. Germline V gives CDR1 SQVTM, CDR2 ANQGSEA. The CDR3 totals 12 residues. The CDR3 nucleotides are TGCAGCGTTAGCCTAACCTACAATGAGCAGTTCTTC. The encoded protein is CSVSLTYNEQFF.

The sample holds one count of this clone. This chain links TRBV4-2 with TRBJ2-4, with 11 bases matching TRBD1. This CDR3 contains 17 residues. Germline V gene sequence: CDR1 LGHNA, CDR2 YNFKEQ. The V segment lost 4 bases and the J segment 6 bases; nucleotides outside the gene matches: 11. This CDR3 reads CASSPRLQGTGGNIQYF. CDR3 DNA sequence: TGTGCCAGCAGCCCACGCCTGCAGGGGACAGGGGGAAACATTCAGTACTTC.

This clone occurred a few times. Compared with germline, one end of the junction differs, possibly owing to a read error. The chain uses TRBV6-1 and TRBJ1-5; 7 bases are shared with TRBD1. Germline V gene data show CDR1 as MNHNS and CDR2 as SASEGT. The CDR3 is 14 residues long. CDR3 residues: CASREGQVHQPQHF. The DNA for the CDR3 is TGTGCCAGCAGGGAAGGACAGGTACATCAGCCCCAGCATTTT.

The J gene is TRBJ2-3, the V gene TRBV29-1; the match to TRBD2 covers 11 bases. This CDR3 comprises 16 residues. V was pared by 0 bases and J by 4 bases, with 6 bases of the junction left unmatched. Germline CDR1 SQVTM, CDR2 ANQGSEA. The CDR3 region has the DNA TGCAGCGTTGAAGAATGGGCTAGCGGGAGGCCAGATACGCAGTATTTT. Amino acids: CSVEEWASGRPDTQYF.

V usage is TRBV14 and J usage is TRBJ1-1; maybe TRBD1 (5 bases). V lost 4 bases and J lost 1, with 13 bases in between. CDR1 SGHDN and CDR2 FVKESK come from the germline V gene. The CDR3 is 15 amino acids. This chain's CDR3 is CASSRARGANTEAFF. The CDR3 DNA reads TGTGCCAGCAGCCGGGCTCGGGGCGCGAACACTGAAGCTTTCTTT.

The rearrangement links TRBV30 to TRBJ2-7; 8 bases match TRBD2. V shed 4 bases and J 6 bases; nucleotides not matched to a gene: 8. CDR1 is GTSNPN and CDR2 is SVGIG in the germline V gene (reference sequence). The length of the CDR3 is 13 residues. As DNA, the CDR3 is TGTGCCTGGACCCCCGGACTAGCCGGCGAGCAGTACTTC. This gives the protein CAWTPGLAGEQYF. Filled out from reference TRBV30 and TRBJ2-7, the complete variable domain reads SQTIHQWPATLVQPVGSPLSLECTVEGTSNPNLYWYRQAAGRGLQLLFYSVGIGQISSEVPQNLSASRPQDRQFILSSKKLLLSDSGFYLCAWTPGLAGEQYFGPGTRLTVT.

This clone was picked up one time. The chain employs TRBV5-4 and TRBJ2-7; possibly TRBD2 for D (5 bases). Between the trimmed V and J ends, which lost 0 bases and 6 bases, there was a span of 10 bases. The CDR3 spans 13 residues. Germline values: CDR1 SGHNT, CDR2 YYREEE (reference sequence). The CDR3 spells CASSLGLWGEQYF. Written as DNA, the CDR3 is TGTGCCAGCAGCTTGGGACTATGGGGCGAGCAGTACTTC.

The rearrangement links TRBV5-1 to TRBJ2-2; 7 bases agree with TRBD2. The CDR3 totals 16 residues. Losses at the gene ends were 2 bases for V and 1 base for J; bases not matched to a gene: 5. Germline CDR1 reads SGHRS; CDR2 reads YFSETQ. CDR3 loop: CASSFGGGGNTGELFF. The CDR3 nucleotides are TGCGCCAGCAGCTTCGGAGGCGGGGGGAACACCGGGGAGCTGTTTTTT.

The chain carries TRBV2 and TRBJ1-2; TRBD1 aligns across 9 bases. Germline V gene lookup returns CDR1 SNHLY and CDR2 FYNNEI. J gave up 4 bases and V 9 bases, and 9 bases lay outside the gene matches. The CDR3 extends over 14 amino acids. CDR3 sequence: CASLQGAGTYGYTF. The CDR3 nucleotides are TGTGCCAGTTTACAGGGGGCGGGAACCTATGGCTACACCTTC.

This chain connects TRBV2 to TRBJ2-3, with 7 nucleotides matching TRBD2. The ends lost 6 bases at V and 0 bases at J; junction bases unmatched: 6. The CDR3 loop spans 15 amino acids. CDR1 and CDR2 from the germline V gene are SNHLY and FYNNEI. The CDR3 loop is CASSRGSGSTDTQYF. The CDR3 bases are TGTGCCAGCAGCCGCGGGAGCGGGAGCACAGATACGCAGTATTTT.

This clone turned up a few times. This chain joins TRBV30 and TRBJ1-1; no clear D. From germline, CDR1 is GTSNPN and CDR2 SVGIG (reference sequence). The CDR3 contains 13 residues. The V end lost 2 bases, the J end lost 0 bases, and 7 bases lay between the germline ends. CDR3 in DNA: TGTGCCTGGAGTCTTGAGGTGAACACTGAAGCTTTCTTT. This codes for CAWSLEVNTEAFF.

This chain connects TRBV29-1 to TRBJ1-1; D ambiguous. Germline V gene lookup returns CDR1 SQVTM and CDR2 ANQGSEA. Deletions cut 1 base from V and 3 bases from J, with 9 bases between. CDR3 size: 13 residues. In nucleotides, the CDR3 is TGCAGCGTTGAAGTAGGCCGTGACACTGAAGCTTTCTTT. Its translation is CSVEVGRDTEAFF.

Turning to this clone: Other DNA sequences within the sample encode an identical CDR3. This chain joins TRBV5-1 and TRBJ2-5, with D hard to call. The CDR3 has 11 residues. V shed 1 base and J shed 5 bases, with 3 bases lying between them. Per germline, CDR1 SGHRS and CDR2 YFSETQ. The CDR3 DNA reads TGCGCCAGCAGCTTGTTGGAGACCCAGTACTTC. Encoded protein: CASSLLETQYF.

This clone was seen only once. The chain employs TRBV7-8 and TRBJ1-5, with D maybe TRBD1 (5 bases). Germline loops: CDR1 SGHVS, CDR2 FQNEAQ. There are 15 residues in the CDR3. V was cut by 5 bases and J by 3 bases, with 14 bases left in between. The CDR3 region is CASSGRGTFNQPQHF. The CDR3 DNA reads TGTGCCAGCAGCGGGCGCGGGACCTTCAATCAGCCCCAGCATTTT.

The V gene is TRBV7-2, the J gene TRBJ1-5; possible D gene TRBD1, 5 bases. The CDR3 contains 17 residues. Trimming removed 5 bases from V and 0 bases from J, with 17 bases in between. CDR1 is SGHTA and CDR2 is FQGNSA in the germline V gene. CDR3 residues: CASSPEGDTASNQPQHF. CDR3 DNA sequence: TGTGCCAGCAGCCCGGAAGGGGATACGGCTAGCAATCAGCCCCAGCATTTT.

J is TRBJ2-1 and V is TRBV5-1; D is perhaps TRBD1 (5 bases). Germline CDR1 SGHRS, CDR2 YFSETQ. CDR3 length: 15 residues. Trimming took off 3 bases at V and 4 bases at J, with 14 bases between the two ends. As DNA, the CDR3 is TGCGCCAGCAGCTCGAACTCGGACAAGTACAATGAGCAGTTCTTC. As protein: CASSSNSDKYNEQFF.

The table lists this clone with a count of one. The CDR3 loop reads CASSEEIREGMNTEAFF. The DNA for the CDR3 is TGTGCCAGCAGTGAAGAAATTAGGGAGGGAATGAACACTGAAGCTTTCTTT. This rearrangement joins TRBV6-1 to TRBJ1-1; D is ambiguous. The germline V gene encodes CDR1 MNHNS and CDR2 SASEGT. The ends were cut back, 1 base at V and 0 bases at J, with 15 bases in the middle. This CDR3 is built from 17 residues.

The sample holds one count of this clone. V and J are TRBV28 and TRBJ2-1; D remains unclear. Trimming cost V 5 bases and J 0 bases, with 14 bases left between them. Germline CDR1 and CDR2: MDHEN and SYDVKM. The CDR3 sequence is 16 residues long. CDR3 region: CASSILRTGSYNEQFF. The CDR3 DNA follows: TGTGCCAGCAGTATCCTCCGTACTGGCTCCTACAATGAGCAGTTCTTC.

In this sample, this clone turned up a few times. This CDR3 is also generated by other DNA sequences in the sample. CDR3 DNA: TGTGCCAGTAGTATAGGGACCGGGAATCAGCCCCAGCATTTT. Translation: CASSIGTGNQPQHF. The rearrangement links TRBV19 to TRBJ1-5; the D is unclear. This CDR3 spans 14 amino acids. V was clipped by 1 base and J by 4 bases, with 8 bases between them. Germline CDR1 reads LNHDA; CDR2 reads SQIVND (reference sequence).

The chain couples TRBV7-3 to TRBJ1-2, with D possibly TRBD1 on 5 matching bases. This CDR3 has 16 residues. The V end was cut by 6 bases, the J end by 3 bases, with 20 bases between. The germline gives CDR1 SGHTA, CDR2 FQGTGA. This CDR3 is CASRSTVLPTHYGYTF. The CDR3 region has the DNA TGTGCCAGCAGGTCGACAGTTCTTCCGACTCACTATGGCTACACCTTC.

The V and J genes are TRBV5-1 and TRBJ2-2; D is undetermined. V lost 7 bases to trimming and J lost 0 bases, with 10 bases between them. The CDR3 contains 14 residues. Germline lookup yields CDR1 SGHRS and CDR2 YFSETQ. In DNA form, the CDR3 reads TGCGCCAGCTTTTCCGAGCCGAACACCGGGGAGCTGTTTTTT. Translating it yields CASFSEPNTGELFF.

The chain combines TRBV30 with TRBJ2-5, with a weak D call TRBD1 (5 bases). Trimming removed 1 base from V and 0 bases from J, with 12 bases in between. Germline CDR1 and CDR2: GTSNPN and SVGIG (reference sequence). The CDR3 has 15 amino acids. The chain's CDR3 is CAWSAGLLYQETQYF. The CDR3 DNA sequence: TGTGCCTGGAGTGCAGGGTTGTTGTACCAAGAGACCCAGTACTTC.

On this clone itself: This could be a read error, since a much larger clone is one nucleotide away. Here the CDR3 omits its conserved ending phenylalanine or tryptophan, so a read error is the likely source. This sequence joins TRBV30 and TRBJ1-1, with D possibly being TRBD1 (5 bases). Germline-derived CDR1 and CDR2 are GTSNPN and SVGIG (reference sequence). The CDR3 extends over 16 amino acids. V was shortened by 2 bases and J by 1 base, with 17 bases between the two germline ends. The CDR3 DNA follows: TGTGCCTGGAGTAATTCCAGGGTTAGGCCGAACACTGAAGCTTTCTTA. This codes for CAWSNSRVRPNTEAFL.

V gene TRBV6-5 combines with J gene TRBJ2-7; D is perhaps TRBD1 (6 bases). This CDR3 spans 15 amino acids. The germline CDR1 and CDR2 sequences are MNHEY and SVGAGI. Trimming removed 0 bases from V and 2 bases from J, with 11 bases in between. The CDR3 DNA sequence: TGTGCCAGCAGTTACTCCTTGGGGGCGGCCTACGAGCAGTACTTC. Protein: CASSYSLGAAYEQYF.